Each of the 14 T cell receptor beta chains below was sequenced from the same sample in a study of T cells in women clearing cervical HPV infection. Sequenced by immunoSEQ multiplex PCR; TCRdb stores in-frame clones only, minus some. The sample has 14,000 or so clones; the top ten hold about a fifth. The sequenced sample consisted of blood buffy coat. The source is a woman aged 18 to 75 with a cervical HPV16 infection that either progressed to CIN3+ or cleared (not recorded which).

On this clone itself: The missing CDR3 end, 3 residues past where the read stops, is filled in from the germline J gene. The chain has TRBV20-1 and TRBJ2-5; 9 nucleotides match TRBD2. The V gene end was trimmed by 6 bases and the J gene end by 4 bases; junction bases not matched to a gene: 6. There are 13 residues in the CDR3. Germline V CDR1 and CDR2: DFQATT, SNEGSKA (reference sequence). CDR3 protein: CSASGLAGETQYF. The part of the CDR3 DNA that was read is TGCAGTGCGTCGGGACTAGCAGGAGAGACC.

About this clone: From the germline J gene comes the end of the CDR3, since the read stops 3 residues before it. The chain employs TRBV10-2 and TRBJ1-3; the D is unclear. CDR1 and CDR2 from the germline V gene are WSHSY and SAAADI. The CDR3 is 13 amino acids. V lost 4 bases, J lost 2 bases, and 6 bases lay in between. The covered CDR3 bases are TGCGCCAGCAGTGTCATCCCTGGAAACACC. This translates into CASSVIPGNT. The whole CDR3 protein is CASSVIPGNTIYF.

In the case of this clone: The sequence runs out 3 residues before the end of the CDR3; the remainder is reconstructed from the germline J gene. The rearrangement joins TRBV29-1 to TRBJ1-2; the D gene is possibly TRBD1 (6 bases). Germline-derived CDR1 and CDR2 are SQVTM and ANQGSEA. The CDR3 sequence is 10 residues long. The part of the CDR3 DNA that was read is TGCAGCGTTGGGGACATCGAC. Protein product: CSVGDID. The full CDR3 is CSVGDIDYTF.

In the case of this clone: The CDR3 extends 3 residues past the end of the read, so its final part is completed from the germline J gene. The chain carries TRBV30 and TRBJ2-3; 7 positions match TRBD1. Germline lookup yields CDR1 GTSNPN and CDR2 SVGIG (reference sequence). This CDR3 is 14 amino acids long. Incomplete CDR3 DNA: TGTGCCTGGAGTGTGAGGGGGCTTGTGGAGACG. Translated, it gives CAWSVRGLVET. The CDR3 reads in full as CAWSVRGLVETQYF.

Judged by frequency, this clone is large (0.1 to 1%). The read finishes 3 residues shy of the CDR3 end, and the germline J gene is used to complete it. V gene TRBV28 combines with J gene TRBJ1-5; D is unclear. Germline V gene lookup returns CDR1 MDHEN and CDR2 SYDVKM. Deletions cut 7 bases from V and 5 bases from J, with 21 bases between. The CDR3 runs to 16 residues. The part of the CDR3 DNA that was read is TGTGCCAGCATACCCGCGGAGCGGGTGAGGGATCAGCCC. The encoded protein is CASIPAERVRDQP. The whole CDR3 protein is CASIPAERVRDQPQHF.

Frequency places this clone as medium-sized. Sequencing ends 3 residues short of the CDR3 end; the germline J gene provides the rest. The same CDR3 also results from other DNA sequences found in this sample. V usage is TRBV18 and J usage is TRBJ2-3; D is ambiguous. This CDR3 spans 14 amino acids. Germline CDR1 is KGHSH and CDR2 is LQKENI. CDR3 DNA (partial): TGTGCCAGCTCACCACCTTCAGGCCAAGAGACG. It is translated as CASSPPSGQET. The entire CDR3 is CASSPPSGQETQYF.

About this clone: Read sequence stops 3 residues before the CDR3 end, and the germline J gene provides the missing end. This rearrangement joins TRBV19 to TRBJ1-5, with 8 bases identical to TRBD1. V lost 6 bases and J lost 2; bases outside the gene matches: 9. There are 16 residues in the CDR3. Germline values: CDR1 LNHDA, CDR2 SQIVND (reference sequence). The CDR3 here is CASRRTTGVRNQPQHF. CDR3 bases read: TGTGCCAGTAGGAGAACGACAGGGGTGCGCAATCAGCCC.

About this clone: The read halts 3 residues ahead of the CDR3 end, with the missing end drawn from the germline J gene. V gene TRBV5-1 combines with J gene TRBJ1-4; tentatively, D is TRBD1 (6 bases). V shed 0 bases and J shed 8 bases, with 17 bases lying between them. Germline-derived CDR1 and CDR2 are SGHRS and YFSETQ. The CDR3 length is 16 residues. The CDR3 sequence: CASSLGSGGAGEKLFF. The covered CDR3 bases are TGCGCCAGCAGCTTGGGTAGCGGGGGCGCGGGGGAAAAA. The full variable domain, completed using reference TRBV5-1 and TRBJ1-4, is KAGVTQTPRYLIKTRGQQVTLSCSPISGHRSVSWYQQTPGQGLQFLFEYFSETQRNKGNFPGRFSGRQFSNSRSEMNVSTLELGDSALYLCASSLGSGGAGEKLFFGSGTQLSVL.

As for this clone: One end of the junction fails to match germline, which may point to a read error. The sequence runs out 3 residues before the end of the CDR3; the remainder is reconstructed from the germline J gene. The chain uses TRBV29-1 and TRBJ1-2; D remains unclear. In germline, CDR1 is SQVTM, CDR2 ANQGSEA. This CDR3 has 15 amino acids. The covered CDR3 bases are TGCAGCTTTGAACAGCGAGAAATCCCTTCCTACGAC. It translates to CSFEQREIPSYD. The whole CDR3 reads CSFEQREIPSYDYTF.

With regard to this clone: The read halts 3 residues ahead of the CDR3 end, with the missing end drawn from the germline J gene. The chain employs TRBV7-9 and TRBJ1-2, with D perhaps TRBD1 (6 bases). The CDR3 sequence is 14 residues long. Germline V lookup: CDR1 SEHNR, CDR2 FQNEAQ (reference sequence). The CDR3 loop reads CASSFQGSTDTYTF. The sequenced CDR3 bases are TGTGCCAGCAGCTTCCAGGGGAGCACAGATACC.

Points on this clone: The sequenced fragment ends 3 residues before the CDR3 boundary, so the rest is inferred from the germline J gene. The chain couples TRBV12-3 or TRBV12-4 to TRBJ2-1, with D possibly TRBD1 on 5 matching bases. This CDR3 region has 15 residues. The germline V and J ends were trimmed by 4 bases and 7 bases, with 17 bases remaining between them. The CDR3 region is CASSSGQGHFNEQFF. The covered CDR3 bases are TGTGCCAGCAGTTCTGGGCAGGGTCATTTTAATGAG.

As concerns this clone: The read ends 3 residues shy of where the CDR3 ends; the end is completed using the germline J gene. The genes are TRBV2 and TRBJ2-3, with D possibly TRBD2 on 7 matching bases. CDR1 is SNHLY and CDR2 is FYNNEI in the germline V gene. There are 14 residues in the CDR3. Here the CDR3 reads CASSAQRGQETQYF. The CDR3 bases that were read are TGTGCCAGCAGTGCTCAGCGGGGACAAGAGACG.

Remarks on this clone: Read sequence stops 3 residues before the CDR3 end, and the germline J gene provides the missing end. The V and J genes are TRBV2 and TRBJ1-2; tentatively, D is TRBD1 (5 bases). The CDR3 spans 14 residues. The V end lost 6 bases, the J end lost 1 base, and 12 bases lay between the germline ends. The germline V gene has CDR1 SNHLY and CDR2 FYNNEI. The CDR3 is CASRRGEINYGYTF. Partial CDR3 DNA: TGTGCCAGCAGGCGGGGGGAGATTAACTATGGC.

CDR3 DNA, as far as it was read: TGTGCCAGCACCCCGGACTTGCGGGAGACC. It is translated as CASTPDLRET. The complete CDR3 sequence is CASTPDLRETQYF. The J gene is TRBJ2-5, the V gene TRBV2, with a weak D call TRBD2 (5 bases). The read comes to an end 3 residues before the CDR3 does, leaving the germline J gene to fill in the end. This CDR3 spans 13 amino acids. Germline V gene sequence: CDR1 SNHLY, CDR2 FYNNEI. The V end was cut by 7 bases, the J end by 5 bases, with 14 bases between.